This TCR beta chain was observed in a study of cytomegalovirus exposure and HLA in healthy donors. A multiplex PCR was run with 60 Vbeta primers and 13 Jbeta primers. The repertoire was sequenced with immunoSEQ multiplex PCR; TCRdb's copy has only in-frame clones and lacks some. The data contain 100,000 to 150,000 clones, roughly 80% of them singletons. Germline-derived CDR1 and CDR2 are MNHEY and SMNVEV (reference sequence). Deletions cut 0 bases from V and 10 bases from J, with 10 bases between. This CDR3 region has 14 residues. Notes on the study in general: For TCR beta chains, V- and J-gene trimming was later linked to a missense DCLRE1C variant. HLA alleles showed associations with 16,951 TCR beta sequences in a later analysis, at a 0.05 false discovery rate. Differences between HLA loci emerged in a later analysis of TCR association rates, with DRB1 most and HLA-C fewest. Being productive about 90% or about 30% of the time was typical of most TCR beta V segments in an earlier analysis.

As to this clone: What it recognizes is unknown.

The clonotype originates from a man aged 18 to 30 in good health and CMV-seropositive. Specimen: PBMCs. V usage is TRBV27 and J usage is TRBJ1-6; D not certain. In DNA form, the CDR3 reads TGTGCCAGCAGTTTATCCGGGGATCGGTCACCCCTCCACTTT. As protein: CASSLSGDRSPLHF.